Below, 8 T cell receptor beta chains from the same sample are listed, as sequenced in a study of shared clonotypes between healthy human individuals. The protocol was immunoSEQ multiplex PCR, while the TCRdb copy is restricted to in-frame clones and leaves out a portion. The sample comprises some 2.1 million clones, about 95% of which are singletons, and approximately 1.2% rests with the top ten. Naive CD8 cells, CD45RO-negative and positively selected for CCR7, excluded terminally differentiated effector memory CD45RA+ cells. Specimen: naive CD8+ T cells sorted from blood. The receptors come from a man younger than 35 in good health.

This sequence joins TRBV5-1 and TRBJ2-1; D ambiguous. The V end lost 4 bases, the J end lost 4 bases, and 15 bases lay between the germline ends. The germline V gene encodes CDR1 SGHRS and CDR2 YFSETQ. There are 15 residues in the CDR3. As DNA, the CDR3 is TGCGCCAGCAGCCCCCTTGGATTCGGGTACAATGAGCAGTTCTTC. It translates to CASSPLGFGYNEQFF.

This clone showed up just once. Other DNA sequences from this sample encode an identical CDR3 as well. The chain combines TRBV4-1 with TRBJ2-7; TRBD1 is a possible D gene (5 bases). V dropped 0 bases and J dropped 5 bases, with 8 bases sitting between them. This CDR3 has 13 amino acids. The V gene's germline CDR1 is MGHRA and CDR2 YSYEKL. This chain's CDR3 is CASSQDGADEQYF. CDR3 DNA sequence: TGCGCCAGCAGCCAAGATGGGGCGGACGAGCAGTACTTC.

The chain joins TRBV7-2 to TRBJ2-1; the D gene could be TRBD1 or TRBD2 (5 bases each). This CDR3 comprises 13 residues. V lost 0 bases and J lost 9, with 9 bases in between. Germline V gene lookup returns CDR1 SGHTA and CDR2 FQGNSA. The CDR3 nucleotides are TGTGCCAGCAGCTTAGCCACTGGGGGTGAGCAGTTCTTC. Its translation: CASSLATGGEQFF.

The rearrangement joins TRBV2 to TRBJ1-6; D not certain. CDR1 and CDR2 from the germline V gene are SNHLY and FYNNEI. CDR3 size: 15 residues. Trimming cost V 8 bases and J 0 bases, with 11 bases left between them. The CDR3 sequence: CASWAGTSYNSPLHF. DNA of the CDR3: TGTGCCAGCTGGGCGGGAACCTCCTATAATTCACCCCTCCACTTT.

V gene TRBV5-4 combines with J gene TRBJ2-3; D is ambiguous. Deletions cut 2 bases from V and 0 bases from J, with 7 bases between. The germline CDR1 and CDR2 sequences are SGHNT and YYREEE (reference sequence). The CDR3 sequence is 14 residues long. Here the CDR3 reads CASSFDGSTDTQYF. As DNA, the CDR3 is TGTGCCAGCAGCTTCGACGGGAGCACAGATACGCAGTATTTT.

The CDR3 DNA follows: TGTGCCAGCAGCCGAGGGCCAAACATTCAGTACTTC. This translates into CASSRGPNIQYF. This sequence joins TRBV7-9 and TRBJ2-4, with TRBD2 as a possible D gene (5 bases). This CDR3 is 12 amino acids long. Trimming left V 5 bases short and J 6 bases short, with 8 bases between. The V gene's germline CDR1 is SEHNR and CDR2 FQNEAQ (reference sequence).

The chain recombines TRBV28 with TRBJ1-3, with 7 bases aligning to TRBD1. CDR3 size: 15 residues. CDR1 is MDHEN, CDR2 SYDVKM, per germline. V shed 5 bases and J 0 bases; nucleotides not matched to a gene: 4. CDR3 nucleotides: TGTGCCAGCAGTAGGGACAGTGGCTCTGGAAACACCATATATTTT. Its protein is CASSRDSGSGNTIYF. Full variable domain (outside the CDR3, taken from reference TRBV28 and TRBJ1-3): DVKVTQSSRYLVKRTGEKVFLECVQDMDHENMFWYRQDPGLGLRLIYFSYDVKMKEKGDIPEGYSVSREKKERFSLILESASTNQTSMYLCASSRDSGSGNTIYFGEGSWLTVV.

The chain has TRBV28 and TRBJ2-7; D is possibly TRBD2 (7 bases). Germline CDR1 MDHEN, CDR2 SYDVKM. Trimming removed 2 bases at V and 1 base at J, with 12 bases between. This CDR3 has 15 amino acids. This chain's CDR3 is CASSLRGARSYEQYF. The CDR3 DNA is TGTGCCAGCAGTTTACGGGGGGCGCGGTCCTACGAGCAGTACTTC.